This T cell receptor beta chain was observed in a study of blood T cell repertoires in COVID-19. At the level of the study: Some COVID-19 samples were acute and others convalescent; all came from the United States, Italy and Spain. From T cells, B-cell-depleted T cells, or PBMCs came the material, which was cDNA or gDNA.

Study processing details: Researchers report that nucleated cell counts were estimated from reference gene primer amplification. Method: immunoSEQ multiplex PCR; TCRdb's copy keeps in-frame clones and lacks some. V, J and clone size were drawn from that table, and D and trimming were deduced from the DNA. The repertoire has 10,000 to 15,000 clones, 60% to 75% of them found once; the top ten carry over 5%. Recruited during active infection, patients (from Seattle) were subsequently followed longitudinally. The CDR3 consists of 14 residues. The V gene end was trimmed by 8 bases and the J gene end by 4 bases; junction bases not matched to a gene: 7. Germline assignment: CDR1 MNHEY and CDR2 SMNVEV (reference sequence).

This chain links TRBV27 with TRBJ1-2; 10 bases are shared with TRBD1. Sequenced: peripheral blood. This TCR derives from a man aged 60 to 75 with COVID-19, enrolled during active disease. CDR3 residues: CASGGTGEAYGYTF. The CDR3 coding sequence is TGTGCCAGCGGGGGGACAGGGGAGGCCTATGGCTACACCTTC.